What follows are 7 T cell receptor beta chains derived from one specimen sequenced in a study of T cell clonotyping in hematopoietic cell transplantation. Produced via immunoSEQ multiplex PCR; TCRdb's table is partial and in-frame only. The top ten hold 6% to 7.5% of the sample, which has roughly 30,000 clones, 70% to 80% seen once. Noted time point: recipient sample about 28 days before transplant, after cytoreduction. The sample consisted of peripheral blood mononuclear cells, taken before stem cell transplant. Every receptor here comes from a woman aged 25 to 39 with chronic myeloid leukemia. Some clones in this sample may be carry-over from other donors' samples.

This sequence joins TRBV10-1 and TRBJ1-2; no firm D call. This CDR3 spans 10 amino acids. Germline V gene sequence: CDR1 WNHNN, CDR2 SYGVQD (reference sequence). Trimming removed 6 bases from V and 8 bases from J, with 7 bases in between. The CDR3 nucleotides read TGCGCCAGCAGGGTTAAGGGCTACACCTTC. Its protein product is CASRVKGYTF.

This clone came up a few times. The V and J genes are TRBV6-5 and TRBJ1-6, with D uncertain. Trimming pared 6 bases from V and 0 bases from J, leaving 9 bases between. The CDR3 has 15 residues. Germline V gene lookup returns CDR1 MNHEY and CDR2 SVGAGI. The CDR3 reads CASSRGSSYNSPLHF. CDR3 nucleotides: TGTGCCAGCAGCCGGGGAAGCTCCTATAATTCACCCCTCCACTTT.

This chain connects TRBV19 to TRBJ2-2; a possible D gene is TRBD2 (5 bases). The germline CDR1 and CDR2 sequences are LNHDA and SQIVND (reference sequence). CDR3 length: 14 amino acids. The V end was cut by 5 bases, the J end by 4 bases, with 11 bases between. The CDR3 protein is CASSRAGLTGELFF. The CDR3, as DNA: TGTGCCAGTAGTCGGGCGGGCCTCACCGGGGAGCTGTTTTTT.

This chain links TRBV7-9 with TRBJ2-5, with unresolved D. CDR1 SEHNR and CDR2 FQNEAQ come from the germline V gene (reference sequence). Trimming took off 1 base at V and 4 bases at J, with 4 bases between the two ends. This CDR3 contains 12 residues. In DNA form, the CDR3 reads TGTGCCAGCAGCTTAGTAGGAGAGACCCAGTACTTC. This encodes CASSLVGETQYF.

The genes are TRBV25-1 and TRBJ2-5; 8 nucleotides match TRBD2. Losses at the gene ends were 0 bases for V and 3 bases for J; bases not matched to a gene: 6. This CDR3 comprises 16 residues. In germline, CDR1 is MGHDK, CDR2 SYGVNS. The CDR3 reads CASSEYQAGVEETQYF. The CDR3 DNA is TGTGCCAGCAGTGAATATCAAGCGGGGGTCGAAGAGACCCAGTACTTC.

The gene calls are TRBV7-6 and TRBJ2-3, with 9 bases that match TRBD2. Germline V gene sequence: CDR1 SGHVS, CDR2 FNYEAQ. V shed 3 bases and J 4 bases; nucleotides not matched to a gene: 5. The CDR3 covers 15 residues. For the CDR3, the DNA is TGTGCCAGCAGCTTGGGCGGGGGGGCCGCAGATACGCAGTATTTT. Protein sequence: CASSLGGGAADTQYF.

The J gene is TRBJ1-2, the V gene TRBV7-2; 10 nucleotides agree with TRBD1. The CDR3 consists of 13 residues. V shed 5 bases and J 6 bases; nucleotides not matched to a gene: 3. Germline loops: CDR1 SGHTA, CDR2 FQGNSA. The CDR3 nucleotides are TGTGCCAGCAGCCCCGGACAGGGGGATGGCTACACCTTC. Translation: CASSPGQGDGYTF.